Each of the 29 T cell receptor beta chains below was sequenced from the same sample in a study of CD8+CD57+ T cells in acquired aplastic anemia. Before being chosen for sequencing, patients had shown CD8+CD57+ cell expansion by flow cytometry. Both TCR beta VDJ combination and CDR3 sequence profiling were carried out. Genomic DNA was the template for this profiling. Using its own MiXCR run on the reads, TCRdb lists one record per CDR3 protein. Of 100,000 to 150,000 distinct CDR3 sequences listed, approximately 41% are singletons. Material for sequencing was sorted CD4+, CD8+, or CD8+CD57+ T cells (not recorded which) from PBMCs. These receptors were obtained from a human donor with aplastic anemia.

Comment on this clonotype: Its ends do not fully match the called genes, so a read error is possible. The chain links TRBV29-1 to TRBJ2-3, with TRBD2 matching over 9 bases. Looked up from germline, CDR1 is SQVTM and CDR2 is ANQGSEA. The length of the CDR3 is 14 residues. The CDR3, as DNA: TGCAGCGTAGTGAGCGGGGGGACCACAGGTACGCAGTATTTT. Translating gives CSVVSGGTTGTQYF.

The V gene is TRBV2, the J gene TRBJ2-6, with 10 positions matching TRBD2. Losses at the gene ends were 5 bases for V and 3 bases for J; bases not matched to a gene: 7. In germline, CDR1 is SNHLY, CDR2 FYNNEI. The length of the CDR3 is 17 residues. CDR3 amino acids: CASSSSGGSVGANVLTF. In DNA, the CDR3 is TGTGCCAGCAGTTCTAGCGGGGGCAGCGTTGGGGCCAACGTCCTGACTTTC.

To note about this clonotype: The junction departs from germline at one end; a sequencing error may be responsible. The J gene is TRBJ1-1, the V gene TRBV19; no clear D gene. This CDR3 region has 13 residues. CDR1 is LNHDA, CDR2 SQIVND, per germline (reference sequence). CDR3 bases: TGTGCCAGTAGTATGCGGCTGAAGACTGAGGCTCTCTTT. Translating gives CASSMRLKTEALF.

The V and J genes are TRBV18 and TRBJ1-6, with D unclear. Trimming pared 3 bases from V and 10 bases from J, leaving 13 bases between. Germline V gene data show CDR1 as KGHSH and CDR2 as LQKENI. The CDR3 runs 14 residues. CDR3 residues: CASSPKERGSPLHF. The DNA for the CDR3 is TGTGCCAGCTCACCCAAAGAGCGTGGCTCACCCCTCCACTTT.

The chain uses TRBV20-1 and TRBJ2-1; D call uncertain. The CDR3 contains 12 residues. V was trimmed by 6 bases and J by 8 bases, leaving 14 bases between them. Germline V CDR1 and CDR2: DFQATT, SNEGSKA (reference sequence). CDR3 sequence reads: CSASPAYDEQFF. CDR3 DNA: TGCAGTGCAAGCCCGGCATACGATGAGCAGTTCTTC.

This clonotype was seen ten or more times. The chain combines TRBV6-4 with TRBJ1-1; 7 bases are shared with TRBD1. The CDR3 has 15 residues. The trim removed 7 bases at V and 3 bases at J, leaving 11 bases unmatched. Germline assignment: CDR1 MRHNA and CDR2 SNTAGT. The CDR3 is CASTMDRWSDTEAFF. CDR3 nucleotide sequence: TGTGCCAGCACGATGGACAGGTGGTCGGACACTGAAGCTTTCTTT.

The V call is TRBV12-5, the J call TRBJ1-1; D ambiguous. The CDR3 extends over 13 amino acids. V lost 4 bases, J lost 2 bases, and 8 bases lay in between. CDR1 and CDR2 from the germline V gene are LGHNT and FRNRAP. Written as DNA, the CDR3 is TGTGCTAGTGGTTCGGACGGAAACACTGAAGCTTTCTTT. Translation gives CASGSDGNTEAFF.

There are many counts of this clonotype. This sequence joins TRBV20-1 and TRBJ1-2, with D possibly matching TRBD1 (5 bases). The germline gives CDR1 DFQATT, CDR2 SNEGSKA (reference sequence). Trimming cost V 5 bases and J 4 bases, with 14 bases left between them. This CDR3 region has 13 residues. CDR3 sequence reads: CSAGRRGVYGYTF. DNA for the CDR3: TGCAGTGCTGGACGGCGAGGGGTCTATGGCTACACCTTC.

This clonotype appeared a single time. A much larger clone is a single base away; this may be a read error. The V and J genes are TRBV27 and TRBJ1-2; tentatively, D is TRBD1 (5 bases). This CDR3 comprises 13 residues. Germline CDR1 is MNHEY and CDR2 is SMNVEV (reference sequence). CDR3 region: CAGSRREHYGYTF. In DNA form, the CDR3 reads TGTGCCGGCAGTCGCAGGGAGCACTATGGCTACACCTTC.

J is TRBJ1-6 and V is TRBV28; D possibly corresponds to TRBD1 (6 bases). Trimming removed 9 bases from V and 6 bases from J, with 15 bases in between. The germline V gene has CDR1 MDHEN and CDR2 SYDVKM. This CDR3 is built from 14 residues. CDR3 nucleotide sequence: TGTGCCAGTTTTACAGGGTTGGGTAATTCACCCCTCCACTTT. The encoded protein is CASFTGLGNSPLHF.

The CDR3 protein is CASSAPGLGPEAFF. CDR3 in DNA: TGTGCCAGTAGTGCACCGGGGCTGGGCCCTGAAGCTTTCTTT. The chain joins TRBV19 to TRBJ1-1; tentatively, D is TRBD1 (5 bases). CDR3 size: 14 residues. The germline V gene has CDR1 LNHDA and CDR2 SQIVND (reference sequence). Trimming pared 5 bases from V and 6 bases from J, leaving 16 bases between. Based on the CDR3 plus reference TRBV19 and TRBJ1-1, the full variable domain is DGGITQSPKYLFRKEGQNVTLSCEQNLNHDAMYWYRQDPGQGLRLIYYSQIVNDFQKGDIAEGYSVSREKKESFPLTVTSAQKNPTAFYLCASSAPGLGPEAFFGQGTRLTVV.

This clonotype came up many times. The chain couples TRBV4-3 to TRBJ2-4; D remains unclear. Germline lookup yields CDR1 LGHNA and CDR2 YSLEER. V gave up 0 bases and J gave up 2 bases, with 8 bases separating them. This CDR3 comprises 15 residues. The CDR3, as DNA: TGCGCCAGCAGCCAAGACCCACTTACCAAAAACATTCAGTACTTC. Amino acid sequence: CASSQDPLTKNIQYF.

The chain recombines TRBV15 with TRBJ1-1; no clear D. The CDR3 contains 15 residues. Trimming stripped 3 bases from V and 0 bases from J, with 11 bases between. CDR1 is LNHNV, CDR2 YYDKDF, per germline (reference sequence). The CDR3 sequence: CATSSASPLNTEAFF. The CDR3 DNA follows: TGTGCCACCAGCAGTGCTAGCCCCCTGAACACTGAAGCTTTCTTT.

At least ten counts were recorded for this clonotype. The chain carries TRBV19 and TRBJ2-3; no firm D call. This CDR3 has 12 residues. The germline V gene has CDR1 LNHDA and CDR2 SQIVND (reference sequence). Trimming shortened V by 3 bases and J by 9 bases, and 10 bases separated the two germline ends. The CDR3 protein is CASSIKGATQYF. The DNA of the CDR3 is TGTGCCAGTAGTATTAAAGGCGCGACGCAGTATTTT.

Ten or more counts support this clonotype. The V gene is TRBV20-1, the J gene TRBJ1-2, with D tentatively TRBD1 (6 bases). Germline V gene lookup returns CDR1 DFQATT and CDR2 SNEGSKA (reference sequence). CDR3 length equals 15 residues. The germline V and J ends were trimmed by 0 bases and 8 bases, with 19 bases remaining between them. Here the CDR3 reads CSARDFTGGGYGYTF. CDR3 DNA: TGCAGTGCTAGAGATTTCACGGGGGGCGGATACGGCTACACCTTC.

This clonotype appeared a few times. A much larger clonotype is one base distant, so this may be a read error. The chain has TRBV6-5 and TRBJ1-2; 9 bases are shared with TRBD1. In germline, CDR1 is MNHEY, CDR2 SVGAGI. The CDR3 is made up of 14 amino acids. V gave up 4 bases and J gave up 7 bases; unmatched junction bases: 7. Written as DNA, the CDR3 is TGTGCCAGCAGTTCCTCGACAGGGGGGAGTGGCTACACCTTC. Amino acid sequence: CASSSSTGGSGYTF.

This clonotype was seen repeatedly, ten times or more. The CDR3 loop is CASTPRGQGDSPLHF. CDR3 nucleotide sequence: TGTGCCAGCACCCCAAGGGGCCAGGGGGATTCACCCCTCCACTTT. The J gene is TRBJ1-6, the V gene TRBV28, with 7 bases that match TRBD1. This CDR3 contains 15 residues. Germline CDR1 MDHEN, CDR2 SYDVKM. Trimming removed 7 bases from V and 8 bases from J; junction bases left unmatched: 11. The entire variable domain, with the rest obtained from reference TRBV28 and TRBJ1-6, is as follows: DVKVTQSSRYLVKRTGEKVFLECVQDMDHENMFWYRQDPGLGLRLIYFSYDVKMKEKGDIPEGYSVSREKKERFSLILESASTNQTSMYLCASTPRGQGDSPLHFGNGTRLTVT.

This clonotype was counted many times. The chain recombines TRBV19 with TRBJ1-5; D gene ambiguous. The CDR3 sequence is 13 residues long. Germline CDR1 and CDR2: LNHDA and SQIVND (reference sequence). V dropped 7 bases and J dropped 2 bases, with 9 bases sitting between them. The CDR3 nucleotides read TGTGCCAGTAACAAGGAAGGCAATCAGCCCCAGCATTTT. Translation: CASNKEGNQPQHF.

This clonotype was recorded at least ten times. The chain carries TRBV7-3 and TRBJ2-1; the match to TRBD2 covers 8 bases. CDR1 is SGHTA, CDR2 FQGTGA, per germline. Trimming took 5 bases from V and 5 from J; bases not matched to a gene: 5. The CDR3 is 14 amino acids. CDR3: CASSRGGRNNEQFF. CDR3 nucleotide sequence: TGTGCCAGCAGCCGGGGGGGCCGGAACAATGAGCAGTTCTTC.

This clonotype was found a few times. The chain links TRBV6-1 to TRBJ2-3, with D possibly being TRBD1 (6 bases). The V gene's germline CDR1 is MNHNS and CDR2 SASEGT. Trimming removed 7 bases from V and 3 bases from J, with 11 bases in between. The length of the CDR3 is 13 residues. The CDR3: CASIRDNTDTQYF. The CDR3 DNA is TGTGCCAGCATTCGGGACAATACAGATACGCAGTATTTT.

This clonotype was counted ten times or more. The V call is TRBV29-1, the J call TRBJ2-7; D is tentatively TRBD1 or TRBD2 (5 bases each). The CDR3 loop spans 12 amino acids. The V end was cut by 2 bases, the J end by 9 bases, with 14 bases between. Germline V CDR1 and CDR2: SQVTM, ANQGSEA. In DNA form, the CDR3 reads TGCAGCGTTGAACCGGCAGGTGGGGGGCAGTACTTC. This translates into CSVEPAGGGQYF.

This clonotype was detected only once. The V gene is TRBV24-1, the J gene TRBJ2-3; tentative D call: TRBD2 (5 bases). V was trimmed by 2 bases and J by 8 bases, leaving 13 bases between them. Looked up from germline, CDR1 is KGHDR and CDR2 is SFDVKD. CDR3 length: 14 amino acids. CDR3 bases: TGTGCCACCAGTGATTCCCTGATTGGAGGTACGCAGTATTTT. Protein product: CATSDSLIGGTQYF.

This clonotype occurred many times. The chain has TRBV7-2 and TRBJ1-1; 8 bases are a match to TRBD1. The ends lost 5 bases at V and 4 bases at J; junction bases unmatched: 3. The length of the CDR3 is 13 residues. In germline, CDR1 is SGHTA, CDR2 FQGNSA. CDR3 bases: TGTGCCAGCAGCCGCGACAGGGGCACTGAAGCTTTCTTT. As protein: CASSRDRGTEAFF.

This clonotype was seen more than once but under ten times. The junction does not match germline at one end; this may be a read error. The chain combines TRBV20-1 with TRBJ2-1; tentatively, D is TRBD2 (5 bases). This CDR3 is built from 12 residues. Germline loops: CDR1 DFQATT, CDR2 SNEGSKA (reference sequence). The CDR3 sequence: CSAQRTRDERFF. CDR3 DNA: TGCAGTGCACAGCGTACTAGAGATGAGCGGTTCTTC.

The J gene is TRBJ2-6, the V gene TRBV6-5; no reliable D call. The CDR3 length is 13 residues. Germline V gives CDR1 MNHEY, CDR2 SVGAGI. Between the trimmed V and J ends, which lost 0 bases and 3 bases, there was a span of 0 bases. The CDR3 region has the DNA TGTGCCAGCAGTTACTCTGGGGCCAACGTCCTGACTTTC. Encoded protein: CASSYSGANVLTF.

This clonotype was counted ten times or more. CDR3 protein: CASSERTGRTEAFF. Written as DNA, the CDR3 is TGTGCCAGCAGTGAGAGGACAGGGCGGACTGAAGCTTTCTTT. The chain employs TRBV6-1 and TRBJ1-1; TRBD1 matches 8 bases. The germline V gene has CDR1 MNHNS and CDR2 SASEGT. V lost 3 bases and J lost 5; bases outside the gene matches: 5. The CDR3 consists of 14 residues.

This clonotype was counted ten times or more. The chain's CDR3 is CASKDRARATNEKLFF. The CDR3 DNA sequence: TGTGCCAGTAAAGACAGGGCGAGAGCCACTAATGAAAAACTGTTTTTT. This sequence joins TRBV19 and TRBJ1-4; 7 positions match TRBD1. The CDR3 consists of 16 residues. Germline V lookup: CDR1 LNHDA, CDR2 SQIVND (reference sequence). With V trimmed by 7 bases and J by 2 bases, 10 bases remained unmatched.

This clonotype was recorded at least ten times. The chain is built from TRBV10-2 and TRBJ2-2; D is undetermined. V was cut by 3 bases and J by 5 bases, with 7 bases left in between. The CDR3 loop spans 13 amino acids. The germline V gene encodes CDR1 WSHSY and CDR2 SAAADI. Here the CDR3 DNA reads TGCGCCAGCAGTGATTACGAGACCGGGGAGCTGTTTTTT. Translation gives CASSDYETGELFF.

V gene TRBV10-2 combines with J gene TRBJ1-2, with D possibly matching TRBD1 (5 bases). V lost 4 bases to trimming and J lost 1 base, with 13 bases between them. The CDR3 is 15 amino acids. The germline gives CDR1 WSHSY, CDR2 SAAADI. CDR3 in DNA: TGCGCCAGCAGTGTCGGGCAGGGCCTTAACTATGGCTACACCTTC. Translation: CASSVGQGLNYGYTF.